These 4 T cell receptor beta chains originate from one sample sequenced in a study of memory CD4+ T cells and cytomegalovirus serostatus. Sequencing was performed with immunoSEQ multiplex PCR; in TCRdb, only in-frame clones are kept and a portion is missing. The table shows roughly 48,000 clones, with about three quarters occurring only once. The sort gate was single viable CD3+CD4+CD8-CD45RO+ cells for memory CD4+ T cells. The sample comprised memory CD4+ T cells from blood. All receptors come from an adult in good health and CMV-seropositive.

The gene calls are TRBV28 and TRBJ1-3, with a tentative D call TRBD1 (5 bases). The CDR3 is made up of 16 amino acids. CDR1 is MDHEN and CDR2 is SYDVKM in the germline V gene. The ends were cut back, 5 bases at V and 2 bases at J, with 16 bases in the middle. The CDR3 DNA is TGTGCCAGCAGTCTACCGGGGGGTCGCCCTGGAAACACCATATATTTT. Its protein is CASSLPGGRPGNTIYF.

CDR3 nucleotide sequence: TGTGCCAGCAGTTTATTATTGGGGGCGCGGGGCTACACCTTC. Translating it yields CASSLLLGARGYTF. The chain links TRBV27 to TRBJ1-2, with a tentative D call TRBD1 (6 bases). The CDR3 runs 14 residues. V gave up 1 base and J gave up 8 bases, with 14 bases separating them. Germline-derived CDR1 and CDR2 are MNHEY and SMNVEV (reference sequence).

This rearrangement joins TRBV28 to TRBJ1-6, with TRBD1 identical over 10 bases. The CDR3 runs 17 residues. CDR1 and CDR2 from the germline V gene are MDHEN and SYDVKM. V shed 2 bases and J 5 bases; nucleotides not matched to a gene: 6. This CDR3 is CASSLPGQGSDNSPLHF. The CDR3 DNA sequence: TGTGCCAGCAGTTTACCGGGACAGGGGTCCGATAATTCACCCCTCCACTTT.

This clone has only a few counts. The chain is built from TRBV7-8 and TRBJ1-5; D may be TRBD1 (5 bases). The germline V gene has CDR1 SGHVS and CDR2 FQNEAQ. The CDR3 runs to 19 residues. Trimming took 5 bases from V and 3 from J, leaving 26 bases between them. CDR3 in amino acids: CASSPDRGRVTLINQPQHF. CDR3 DNA sequence: TGTGCCAGCAGCCCAGATCGGGGCAGGGTGACATTGATCAATCAGCCCCAGCATTTT.